These T cell receptor beta chains were read from a single sample in a study of blood T cell repertoires in COVID-19. The repertoire was sequenced with immunoSEQ multiplex PCR; TCRdb's copy has only in-frame clones and lacks some. The sample consists of about 110,000 clones, 90% of them appearing once. Sequencing was carried out using peripheral blood. These receptors came from a human donor in a cohort sampled during active COVID-19. CDR3s include the opening cysteine and the closing phenylalanine or tryptophan. Fields, in order: clone size, D gene, V gene, J gene, CDR3 DNA, CDR3 protein. The D gene is left open where the match is weak. Only some rows state a clone size, as once, few, many or a class for expanded clones.

clone size: .; D gene: TRBD1; V gene: TRBV7-6; J gene: TRBJ2-3; CDR3 DNA: TGTGCCAGCAGCACAACAGGGGGCTCAAGGGTCGATACGCAGTATTTT; CDR3 protein: CASSTTGGSRVDTQYF
clone size: .; D gene: .; V gene: TRBV27; J gene: TRBJ1-1; CDR3 DNA: TGTGCCAGCAGACCGGGAGGTGTGAGGACTGAAGCTTTCTTT; CDR3 protein: CASRPGGVRTEAFF
clone size: .; D gene: TRBD2; V gene: TRBV19; J gene: TRBJ2-2; CDR3 DNA: TGTGCCAGTAGGTCCATTCTAGCGGGAGGGCCCGTCGGGGAGCTGTTTTTT; CDR3 protein: CASRSILAGGPVGELFF
clone size: .; D gene: TRBD1; V gene: TRBV6-4; J gene: TRBJ2-7; CDR3 DNA: TGTGCCAGCAGTGAGAGGGGATCAACCGGGACAGGGGGCCCCTACGAGCAGTACTTC; CDR3 protein: CASSERGSTGTGGPYEQYF
clone size: .; D gene: .; V gene: TRBV24-1; J gene: TRBJ2-3; CDR3 DNA: TGTGCCACCAGTGGGCGGTCCCCTTTATCGAATACGCAGTATTTT; CDR3 protein: CATSGRSPLSNTQYF
clone size: .; D gene: TRBD2; V gene: TRBV19; J gene: TRBJ2-1; CDR3 DNA: TGTGCCACCTTAAAACTAGCGGGAGGTTACAATGAGCAGTTCTTC; CDR3 protein: CATLKLAGGYNEQFF
clone size: .; D gene: TRBD1; V gene: TRBV5-1; J gene: TRBJ2-5; CDR3 DNA: TGCGCCAGCGAGAGAGCAGGGGGCGCAGAGACCCAGTACTTC; CDR3 protein: CASERAGGAETQYF
clone size: once; D gene: .; V gene: TRBV9; J gene: TRBJ1-2; CDR3 DNA: TGTGCCAGCAGCGTAGGGGTGACATTGTGGTATGGCTACACCTTC; CDR3 protein: CASSVGVTLWYGYTF
clone size: .; D gene: .; V gene: TRBV27; J gene: TRBJ2-2; CDR3 DNA: TGTGCCAGCATCCTGAGGGGCGGGGTCTCGGGGGAGCTGTTTTTT; CDR3 protein: CASILRGGVSGELFF
clone size: .; D gene: TRBD1; V gene: TRBV9; J gene: TRBJ1-2; CDR3 DNA: TGTGCCAGCAGCCCCGGGACAGGGAGTGGCTACACCTTC; CDR3 protein: CASSPGTGSGYTF
clone size: .; D gene: TRBD2; V gene: TRBV5-1; J gene: TRBJ2-3; CDR3 DNA: TGCGCCAGCAGGCTGACTAGCGCAGATACGCAGTATTTT; CDR3 protein: CASRLTSADTQYF
clone size: few; D gene: .; V gene: TRBV7-9; J gene: TRBJ2-1; CDR3 DNA: TGTGCCAGCAGCTATCAGGGGGAGCAGTTCTTC; CDR3 protein: CASSYQGEQFF
clone size: .; D gene: TRBD2; V gene: TRBV12-3/TRBV12-4; J gene: TRBJ2-5; CDR3 DNA: TGTGCCAGCAGTTTTCGGGGGGGGGAGACCCAGTACTTC; CDR3 protein: CASSFRGGETQYF
clone size: .; D gene: TRBD1; V gene: TRBV7-9; J gene: TRBJ2-5; CDR3 DNA: TGTGCCAGCAGCTTTGGGCAGGGGGCGTGGGAGACCCAGTACTTC; CDR3 protein: CASSFGQGAWETQYF
clone size: once; D gene: TRBD2; V gene: TRBV5-1; J gene: TRBJ2-1; CDR3 DNA: TGCGCCAGCAGGTTAAGCGGGGAATCCTACAATGAGCAGTTCTTC; CDR3 protein: CASRLSGESYNEQFF
clone size: .; D gene: TRBD2; V gene: TRBV20-1; J gene: TRBJ2-1; CDR3 DNA: TGCAGTGCTAGTTCAGGGAGGGCCTCCTCCAATGAGCAGTTCTTC; CDR3 protein: CSASSGRASSNEQFF
clone size: once; D gene: .; V gene: TRBV21-1; J gene: TRBJ2-3; CDR3 DNA: TGTGCCAGCAGCATCCGGGTTCGTTTCCGGGGGTCGACTAGCGGAAGCACAGATACGCAGTATTTT; CDR3 protein: CASSIRVRFRGSTSGSTDTQYF
clone size: .; D gene: .; V gene: TRBV10-3; J gene: TRBJ2-1; CDR3 DNA: TGTGCCATACAACCAACGTTCTACAATGAGCAGTTCTTC; CDR3 protein: CAIQPTFYNEQFF
clone size: .; D gene: TRBD1; V gene: TRBV7-8; J gene: TRBJ1-2; CDR3 DNA: TGTGCCAGCAGCCTAGAATGGGACAGGGCCTCCTATGGCTACACCTTC; CDR3 protein: CASSLEWDRASYGYTF
clone size: .; D gene: .; V gene: TRBV6-2/TRBV6-3; J gene: TRBJ1-1; CDR3 DNA: TGTGCCAGCAATTACCGGGACACTGAAGCTTTCTTT; CDR3 protein: CASNYRDTEAFF
clone size: .; D gene: .; V gene: TRBV9; J gene: TRBJ2-1; CDR3 DNA: TGTGCCAGCAGCCCAAGATCCCAGGGGGGTAGGAATGAGCAGTTCTTC; CDR3 protein: CASSPRSQGGRNEQFF
clone size: .; D gene: .; V gene: TRBV5-6; J gene: TRBJ2-1; CDR3 DNA: TGTGCCAGCAGCTTCGCGGTCCTGCATGTGGATGAGCAGTTCTTC; CDR3 protein: CASSFAVLHVDEQFF
clone size: few; D gene: TRBD1; V gene: TRBV5-1; J gene: TRBJ1-2; CDR3 DNA: TGCGCCAGCAGCAAGGACAGGGGAGATTACACCTTC; CDR3 protein: CASSKDRGDYTF
clone size: .; D gene: TRBD1; V gene: TRBV5-5; J gene: TRBJ2-7; CDR3 DNA: TGTGCCAGCAGCCCCGGGACAGGGTTGTACGAGCAGTACTTC; CDR3 protein: CASSPGTGLYEQYF